This T cell receptor beta chain came from a study of blood T cell repertoires in COVID-19. Across the study: Samples representing acute and convalescent COVID-19 were sourced from the United States, Italy and Spain. T cells, B-cell-depleted T cells, or PBMCs supplied cDNA or gDNA.

Per the study methods: Quantification of nucleated cells was approximated via reference gene primer amplification. The assay was immunoSEQ multiplex PCR, and TCRdb's table has in-frame clones only and misses some. V, J and clone size are taken as reported in that table, and D and trimming were inferred from the DNA itself. The sample lists about 97,000 clones, about 83% occurring once. Trimming took off 4 bases at V and 5 bases at J, with 21 bases between the two ends. Germline-derived CDR1 and CDR2 are SGDLS and YYNGEE. This CDR3 has 16 residues. The chain carries TRBV9 and TRBJ1-2; possibly TRBD1 for D (5 bases). The receptor's source is a human donor in a cohort sampled during active COVID-19. The sequenced sample consisted of peripheral blood. The CDR3 DNA sequence: TGTGCCAGCAGCTTCACCAAGGACAAGGGCCTATATGGCTACACCTTC. It specifies CASSFTKDKGLYGYTF.